Listed below are T cell receptor beta chains from one sample, sequenced in a study of CD8+ T cells in alopecia areata. Profiled with immunoSEQ multiplex PCR; TCRdb holds only in-frame clones, not every one. Of 140,000 to 150,000 clones in the sample, roughly half were seen once. The sample here was CD4+ T cells sorted from blood, taken at week 0. Source of these receptors: a human donor with alopecia areata. Both conserved end residues are part of each CDR3. D genes are given only for firm matches. Where a row states a size, it is once, few, many or the class of an expanded clone; other rows omit it.

D gene: .
J gene: TRBJ1-1
V gene: TRBV7-9
clone size: few
CDR3 DNA: TGTGCCAGCAGCCCCTTGGGGCCTTTGGCTTTCTTT
CDR3 protein: CASSPLGPLAFF

D gene: .
J gene: TRBJ2-7
V gene: TRBV6-6
clone size: few
CDR3 DNA: TGTGCCAGCAGTTTCGGGACAACCTACGAGCAGTACTTC
CDR3 protein: CASSFGTTYEQYF

D gene: TRBD2
J gene: TRBJ2-7
V gene: TRBV30
clone size: .
CDR3 DNA: TGTGCCTGGAGTACCCCCGGGACTAGCGGGAGTTACGAGCAGTACTTC
CDR3 protein: CAWSTPGTSGSYEQYF

D gene: .
J gene: TRBJ2-7
V gene: TRBV30
clone size: .
CDR3 DNA: TGTGCCTGGAGTGTGGGCTCCTTCTACGAGCAGTACTTC
CDR3 protein: CAWSVGSFYEQYF

D gene: TRBD2
J gene: TRBJ2-6
V gene: TRBV19
clone size: .
CDR3 DNA: TGTGCCAGTGATAAGGGAGGGACTGGGGCCAACGTCCTGACTTTC
CDR3 protein: CASDKGGTGANVLTF

D gene: .
J gene: TRBJ1-2
V gene: TRBV7-9
clone size: few
CDR3 DNA: TGTGCCAGCAGCTTAGAACTACGGACCGCCCCGGGTGGCTACACCTTC
CDR3 protein: CASSLELRTAPGGYTF

D gene: TRBD2
J gene: TRBJ2-7
V gene: TRBV5-6
clone size: .
CDR3 DNA: TGTGCCAGCAGCTCGACCCCTGGGACTAGCTACGAGCAGTACTTC
CDR3 protein: CASSSTPGTSYEQYF

D gene: TRBD1
J gene: TRBJ1-5
V gene: TRBV29-1
clone size: .
CDR3 DNA: TGCAGCGTCACGACAGGGGGCAATCAGCCCCAGCATTTT
CDR3 protein: CSVTTGGNQPQHF

D gene: TRBD1
J gene: TRBJ2-2
V gene: TRBV6-5
clone size: .
CDR3 DNA: TGTGCCAGCAGTTACAATAGGGGGCGCGGCACCGGGGAGCTGTTTTTT
CDR3 protein: CASSYNRGRGTGELFF

D gene: .
J gene: TRBJ1-5
V gene: TRBV28
clone size: once
CDR3 DNA: TGTGCCAGCAGTTTACAATTGGGGGATAGCAATCAGCCCCAGCATTTT
CDR3 protein: CASSLQLGDSNQPQHF

D gene: .
J gene: TRBJ1-1
V gene: TRBV14
clone size: .
CDR3 DNA: TGTGCCAGCAGCCATGCCACCGCGGGCCCGCAGTCTCGGACTGAAGCTTTCTTT
CDR3 protein: CASSHATAGPQSRTEAFF

D gene: .
J gene: TRBJ2-5
V gene: TRBV5-6
clone size: few
CDR3 DNA: TGTGCCAGCAGCCGTTGGACTGACCCAAAGACCCAGTACTTC
CDR3 protein: CASSRWTDPKTQYF

D gene: .
J gene: TRBJ2-2
V gene: TRBV25-1
clone size: .
CDR3 DNA: TGTGCCAGCAGTGACCGACAGGTCGGGGAGCTGTTTTTT
CDR3 protein: CASSDRQVGELFF

D gene: .
J gene: TRBJ2-3
V gene: TRBV28
clone size: .
CDR3 DNA: TGTGCCAGCAGCTCTGGATCCACAGATACGCAGTATTTT
CDR3 protein: CASSSGSTDTQYF

D gene: .
J gene: TRBJ2-1
V gene: TRBV29-1
clone size: .
CDR3 DNA: TGCAGCGTTTTTGGCTTCCCCCTCTACAATGAGCAGTTCTTC
CDR3 protein: CSVFGFPLYNEQFF

D gene: .
J gene: TRBJ2-2
V gene: TRBV7-2
clone size: few
CDR3 DNA: TGTGCCAGCAGCTTACGGGGATACACCGGGGAGCTGTTTTTT
CDR3 protein: CASSLRGYTGELFF

D gene: TRBD2
J gene: TRBJ2-2
V gene: TRBV30
clone size: .
CDR3 DNA: TGTGCCTGGAGTCCCACGGGGGCGGGAGGGCCCGGGGAGCTGTTTTTT
CDR3 protein: CAWSPTGAGGPGELFF

D gene: .
J gene: TRBJ2-7
V gene: TRBV6-5
clone size: .
CDR3 DNA: TGTGCCAGCAGTTACGCGATAACAGGCTACGAGCAGTACTTC
CDR3 protein: CASSYAITGYEQYF

D gene: .
J gene: TRBJ2-3
V gene: TRBV7-2
clone size: few
CDR3 DNA: TGTGCCAGCAGCTTAGACGCCGGGAGAACAGATACGCAGTATTTT
CDR3 protein: CASSLDAGRTDTQYF

D gene: TRBD2
J gene: TRBJ2-1
V gene: TRBV29-1
clone size: .
CDR3 DNA: TGCAGCGTGTCGGACAGCGGGAGAGGCTACAATGAGCAGTTCTTC
CDR3 protein: CSVSDSGRGYNEQFF

D gene: TRBD2
J gene: TRBJ2-5
V gene: TRBV10-3
clone size: .
CDR3 DNA: TGTGCCATCAGTGGACTAGCGGGAGGGACCCAGTACTTC
CDR3 protein: CAISGLAGGTQYF

D gene: .
J gene: TRBJ1-4
V gene: TRBV5-1
clone size: .
CDR3 DNA: TGCGCCAGCCGCAGGGGTGCGGATAATGAAAAACTGTTTTTT
CDR3 protein: CASRRGADNEKLFF

D gene: .
J gene: TRBJ1-5
V gene: TRBV29-1
clone size: .
CDR3 DNA: TGCAGCGTTGCCACAGGTGGTAACAATCAGCCCCAGCATTTT
CDR3 protein: CSVATGGNNQPQHF

D gene: TRBD1
J gene: TRBJ1-2
V gene: TRBV5-4
clone size: few
CDR3 DNA: TGTGCCAGCAGTTTGGACAGGGGGCTGTCTAACTATGGCTACACCTTC
CDR3 protein: CASSLDRGLSNYGYTF

D gene: .
J gene: TRBJ1-1
V gene: TRBV2
clone size: .
CDR3 DNA: TGTGCCAGCAGGGTGAGGGGGAACACTGAAGCTTTCTTT
CDR3 protein: CASRVRGNTEAFF

D gene: .
J gene: TRBJ1-2
V gene: TRBV7-2
clone size: .
CDR3 DNA: TGTGCCAGCAGCTTATTAGTCATTAACTATGGCTACACCTTC
CDR3 protein: CASSLLVINYGYTF

D gene: .
J gene: TRBJ2-3
V gene: TRBV9
clone size: .
CDR3 DNA: TGTGCCAGCAGCGTATTAGCGGCTAGCACAGATACGCAGTATTTT
CDR3 protein: CASSVLAASTDTQYF

D gene: .
J gene: TRBJ1-1
V gene: TRBV29-1
clone size: few
CDR3 DNA: TGCAGCGTTGAAGGCTACGGGTCCACAACTGAAGCTTTCTTT
CDR3 protein: CSVEGYGSTTEAFF

D gene: TRBD2
J gene: TRBJ2-1
V gene: TRBV28
clone size: .
CDR3 DNA: TGTGCCAGCACTAAACTCGGGACTAGTAACAATGAGCAGTTCTTC
CDR3 protein: CASTKLGTSNNEQFF